This TCR beta chain was sequenced during a study of metastatic and nonmetastatic thyroid tumors. The CDR3 sequence is 14 residues long. Germline CDR1 MDHEN, CDR2 SYDVKM. The V end lost 2 bases, the J end lost 6 bases, and 12 bases lay between the germline ends. Patients were all untreated before their thyroid surgery. This clone was counted between two and nine times. The sample carries other DNA sequences with the same CDR3. Authors' analysis steps: To classify distant metastasis in papillary thyroid cancer, a model was built from CDR3 differences across clinicopathological groups. TCRdb re-processed the PCR reads through MiXCR. In this record, the V and J calls reflect TCRdb's handling and not the investigators' own analysis. The data contain about 19,000 clones, more than 30% of them singletons.

The sample consisted of tumor tissue. The clonotype originates from a female donor with papillary thyroid cancer or a benign thyroid nodule (not recorded which). Some clones in this sample may be carry-over from other donors' samples. This chain joins TRBV28 and TRBJ2-3, with D possibly called TRBD1 or TRBD2 (5 bases each). CDR3 region: CASSLIGETDTQYF. The CDR3, as DNA: TGTGCCAGCAGTTTAATAGGGGAGACTGATACGCAGTATTTT.